The clone carrying this T cell receptor (beta chain) is a singleton in its sample. Germline assignment: CDR1 KGHSH and CDR2 LQKENI. The J segment lost 0 bases and the V segment lost 3 bases, leaving 1 base of the junction unmatched. The CDR3 consists of 15 residues. A multiplex PCR was run with 60 Vbeta primers and 13 Jbeta primers. Libraries were prepared by immunoSEQ multiplex PCR; TCRdb keeps only in-frame clonotypes and omits some of them. The table shows approximately 210,000 clones, with about 80% occurring only once. The data originate from a study of cytomegalovirus exposure and HLA in healthy donors.

What was sequenced was PBMCs. The receptor was isolated from a woman in her forties or fifties in good health and CMV-seropositive. The V and J genes are TRBV18 and TRBJ2-2; TRBD1 matches at 7 bases. Here the CDR3 DNA reads TGTGCCAGCTCACCCGGGACAGCGAACACCGGGGAGCTGTTTTTT. Encoded protein: CASSPGTANTGELFF.